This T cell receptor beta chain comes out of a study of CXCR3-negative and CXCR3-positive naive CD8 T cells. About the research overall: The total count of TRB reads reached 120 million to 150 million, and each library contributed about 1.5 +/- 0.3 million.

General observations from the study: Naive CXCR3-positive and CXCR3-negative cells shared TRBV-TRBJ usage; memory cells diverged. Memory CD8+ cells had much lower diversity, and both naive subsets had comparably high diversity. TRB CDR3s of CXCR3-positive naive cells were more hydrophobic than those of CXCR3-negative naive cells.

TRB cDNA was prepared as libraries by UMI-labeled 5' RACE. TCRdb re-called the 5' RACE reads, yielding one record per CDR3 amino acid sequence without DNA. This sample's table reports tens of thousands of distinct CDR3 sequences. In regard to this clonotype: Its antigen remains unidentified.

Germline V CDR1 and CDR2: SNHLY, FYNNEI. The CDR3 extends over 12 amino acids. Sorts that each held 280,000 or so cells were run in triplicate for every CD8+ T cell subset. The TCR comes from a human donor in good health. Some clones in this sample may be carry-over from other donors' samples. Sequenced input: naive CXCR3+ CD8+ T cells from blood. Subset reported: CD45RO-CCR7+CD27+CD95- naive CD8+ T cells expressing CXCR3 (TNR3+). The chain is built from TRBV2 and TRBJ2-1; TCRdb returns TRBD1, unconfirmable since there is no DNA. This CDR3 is CVGAAEYNEQFF.